This T cell receptor (beta chain) appears in the sequencing data of a study of T cells and Merkel cell carcinoma outcomes. On this clone itself: Its matching antigen is unknown.

Germline assignment: CDR1 SGHDT and CDR2 YYEEEE. Trimming took off 0 bases at V and 5 bases at J, with 6 bases between the two ends. The CDR3 is 13 residues long. Repertoires were generated with immunoSEQ multiplex PCR, while TCRdb's copy carries only in-frame clones and drops some. The repertoire consists of approximately 6,100 clones, with 70% to 85% occurring once and the leading ten covering around 5.5%. Study-wide results and limits: Repertoire plus T-cell density reportedly predicted Merkel cell carcinoma outcomes.

This receptor was taken from a human donor with Merkel cell carcinoma. Sample: tumor tissue from Merkel cell carcinoma. The chain carries TRBV5-6 and TRBJ1-5; D uncertain. CDR3: CASSLAFDQPQHF. The CDR3 region has the DNA TGTGCCAGCAGCTTGGCCTTTGATCAGCCCCAGCATTTT.